The entry that follows covers one TCR beta chain sequence. The PCR used 60 Vbeta and 13 Jbeta primers. Sequencing was performed with immunoSEQ multiplex PCR; in TCRdb, only in-frame clones are kept and a portion is missing. The sample records 150,000 to 200,000 clones, around 86% being singletons. The data were taken from a study of cytomegalovirus exposure and HLA in healthy donors. Across the study: Samples from HLA-typed donors yielded 65 million to 90 million unique TCRs in an early data release.

Germline V CDR1 and CDR2: SGHDT, YYEEEE. The CDR3 covers 15 residues. V dropped 4 bases and J dropped 3; count of bases not matched to a gene: 6. The clonotype comes from a woman aged 18-30 years in good health and CMV-seronegative. The V gene is TRBV5-6, the J gene TRBJ1-3; TRBD1 matches 8 bases. The sequenced material came from PBMCs. The CDR3 DNA follows: TGTGCCAGCAGCCGACAGGGGTTTAGTGGAAACACCATATATTTT. It translates to CASSRQGFSGNTIYF.